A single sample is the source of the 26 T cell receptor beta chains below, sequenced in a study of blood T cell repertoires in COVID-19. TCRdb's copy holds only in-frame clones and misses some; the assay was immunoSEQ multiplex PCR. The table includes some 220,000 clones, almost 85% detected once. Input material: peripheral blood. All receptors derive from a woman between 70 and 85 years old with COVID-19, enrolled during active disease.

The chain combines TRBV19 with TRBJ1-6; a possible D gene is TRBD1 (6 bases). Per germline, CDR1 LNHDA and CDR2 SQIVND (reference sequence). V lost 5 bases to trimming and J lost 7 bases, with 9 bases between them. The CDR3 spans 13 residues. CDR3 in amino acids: CASSETGNSPLHF. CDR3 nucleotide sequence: TGTGCCAGTAGTGAAACAGGGAATTCACCCCTCCACTTT.

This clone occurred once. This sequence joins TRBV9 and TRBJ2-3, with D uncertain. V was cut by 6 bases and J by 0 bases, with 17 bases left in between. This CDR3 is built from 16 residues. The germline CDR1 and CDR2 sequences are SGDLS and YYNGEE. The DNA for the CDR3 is TGTGCCAGCACCCCTTTTGGCCCCCTGAGCACAGATACGCAGTATTTT. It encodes CASTPFGPLSTDTQYF.

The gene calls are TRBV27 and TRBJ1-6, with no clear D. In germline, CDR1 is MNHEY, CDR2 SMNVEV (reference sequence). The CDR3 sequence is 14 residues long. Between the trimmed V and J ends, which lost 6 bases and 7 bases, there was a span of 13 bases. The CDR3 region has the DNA TGTGCCAGCAGCTTAAGCTGGAGAAATTCACCCCTCCACTTT. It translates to CASSLSWRNSPLHF.

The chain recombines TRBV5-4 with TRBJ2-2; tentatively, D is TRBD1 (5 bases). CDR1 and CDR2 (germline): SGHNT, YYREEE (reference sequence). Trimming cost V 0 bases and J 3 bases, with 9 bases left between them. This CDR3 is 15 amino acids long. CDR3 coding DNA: TGTGCCAGCAGCTTGGGCAGGGCTGACACCGGGGAGCTGTTTTTT. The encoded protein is CASSLGRADTGELFF.

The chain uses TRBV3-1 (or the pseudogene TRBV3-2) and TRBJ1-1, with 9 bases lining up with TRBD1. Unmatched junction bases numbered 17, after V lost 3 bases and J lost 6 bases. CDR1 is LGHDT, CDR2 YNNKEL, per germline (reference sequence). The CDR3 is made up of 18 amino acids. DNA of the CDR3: TGTGCCAGCAGCCAGGGCGGACAGGGGCAGGTTATAACGTCTGAAGCTTTCTTT. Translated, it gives CASSQGGQGQVITSEAFF.

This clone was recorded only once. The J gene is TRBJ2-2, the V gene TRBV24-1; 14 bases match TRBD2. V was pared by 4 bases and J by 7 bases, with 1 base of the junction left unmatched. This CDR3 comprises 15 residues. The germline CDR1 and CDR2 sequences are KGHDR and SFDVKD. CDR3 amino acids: CATSETSGRVGELFF. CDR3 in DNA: TGTGCCACCAGTGAGACTAGCGGGAGGGTCGGGGAGCTGTTTTTT.

This CDR3 reads CASRVGETQYF. Written as DNA, the CDR3 is TGTGCCAGCCGGGTAGGCGAGACCCAGTACTTC. The rearrangement joins TRBV19 to TRBJ2-5; no reliable D call. Germline V gene lookup returns CDR1 LNHDA and CDR2 SQIVND (reference sequence). CDR3 length equals 11 residues. Between the trimmed V and J ends, which lost 9 bases and 5 bases, there was a span of 10 bases.

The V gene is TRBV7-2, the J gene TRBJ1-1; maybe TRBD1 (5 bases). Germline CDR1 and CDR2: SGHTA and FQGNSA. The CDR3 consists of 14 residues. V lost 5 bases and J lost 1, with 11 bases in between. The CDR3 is CASSLMTANTEAFF. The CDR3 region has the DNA TGTGCCAGCAGCCTAATGACAGCGAACACTGAAGCTTTCTTT.

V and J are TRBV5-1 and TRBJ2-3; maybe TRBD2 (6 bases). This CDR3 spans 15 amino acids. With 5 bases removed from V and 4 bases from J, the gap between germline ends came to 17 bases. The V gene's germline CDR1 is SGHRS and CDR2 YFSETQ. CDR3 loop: CASRSQHGGPDTQYF. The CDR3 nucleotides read TGCGCCAGCAGGTCCCAGCACGGGGGACCAGATACGCAGTATTTT.

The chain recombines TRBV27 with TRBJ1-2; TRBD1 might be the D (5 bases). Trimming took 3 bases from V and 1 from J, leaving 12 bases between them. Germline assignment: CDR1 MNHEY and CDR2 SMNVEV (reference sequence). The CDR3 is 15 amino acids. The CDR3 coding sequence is TGTGCCAGCAGTTTCACCGCAGGGTTTAACTATGGCTACACCTTC. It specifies CASSFTAGFNYGYTF.

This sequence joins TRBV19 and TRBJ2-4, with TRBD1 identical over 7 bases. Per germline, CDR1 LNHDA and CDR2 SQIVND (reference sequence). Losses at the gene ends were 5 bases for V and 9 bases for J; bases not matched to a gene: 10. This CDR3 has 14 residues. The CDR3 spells CASSPKTGLSIQYF. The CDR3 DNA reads TGTGCCAGTAGTCCGAAGACAGGGCTTAGCATTCAGTACTTC.

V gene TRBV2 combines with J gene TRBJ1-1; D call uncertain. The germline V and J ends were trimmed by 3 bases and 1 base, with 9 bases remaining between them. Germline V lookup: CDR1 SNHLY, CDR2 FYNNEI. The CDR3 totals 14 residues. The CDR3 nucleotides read TGTGCCAGCAGTGATAACCCGGGGAACACTGAAGCTTTCTTT. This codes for CASSDNPGNTEAFF.

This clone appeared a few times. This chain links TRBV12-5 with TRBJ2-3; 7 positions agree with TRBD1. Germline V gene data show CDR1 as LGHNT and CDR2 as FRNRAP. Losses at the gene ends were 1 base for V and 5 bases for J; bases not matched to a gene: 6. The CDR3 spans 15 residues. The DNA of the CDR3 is TGTGCTAGTGGTTTGGAAAGGGGGCGAGGAGATACGCAGTATTTT. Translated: CASGLERGRGDTQYF.

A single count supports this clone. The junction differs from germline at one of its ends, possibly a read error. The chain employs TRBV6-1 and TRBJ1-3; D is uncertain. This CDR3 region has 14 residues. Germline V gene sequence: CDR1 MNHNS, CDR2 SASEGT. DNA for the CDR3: TGTGCCAGCAGTCAAGCCTACTCTGGAAACACCATATATTTT. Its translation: CASSQAYSGNTIYF.

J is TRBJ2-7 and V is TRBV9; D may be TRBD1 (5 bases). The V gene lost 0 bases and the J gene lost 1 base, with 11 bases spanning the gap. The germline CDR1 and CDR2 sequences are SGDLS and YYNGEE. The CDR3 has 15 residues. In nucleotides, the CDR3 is TGTGCCAGCAGCGTAGGACAGAATCCATCCTACGAGCAGTACTTC. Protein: CASSVGQNPSYEQYF.

The CDR3 bases are TGTGCCAGTAGTACTGGTGAGGCGGGAGGACCTCAAGAGACCCAGTACTTC. Protein sequence: CASSTGEAGGPQETQYF. This sequence joins TRBV19 and TRBJ2-5, with 8 bases that match TRBD2. CDR3 length: 17 residues. V gave up 4 bases and J gave up 2 bases; unmatched junction bases: 12. CDR1 and CDR2 (germline): LNHDA, SQIVND (reference sequence).

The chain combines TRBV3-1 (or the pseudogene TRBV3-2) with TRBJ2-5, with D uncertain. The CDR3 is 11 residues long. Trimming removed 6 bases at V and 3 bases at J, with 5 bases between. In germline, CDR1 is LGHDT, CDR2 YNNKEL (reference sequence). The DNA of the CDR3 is TGTGCCAGCAGACACAAAGAGACCCAGTACTTC. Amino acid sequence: CASRHKETQYF.

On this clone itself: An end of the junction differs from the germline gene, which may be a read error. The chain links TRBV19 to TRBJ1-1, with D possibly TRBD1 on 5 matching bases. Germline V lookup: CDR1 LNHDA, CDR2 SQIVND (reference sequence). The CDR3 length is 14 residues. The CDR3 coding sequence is TGTGCCAGTAGCATCAGGGAAAGGAACGCTGAAGCTTTCTTT. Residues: CASSIRERNAEAFF.

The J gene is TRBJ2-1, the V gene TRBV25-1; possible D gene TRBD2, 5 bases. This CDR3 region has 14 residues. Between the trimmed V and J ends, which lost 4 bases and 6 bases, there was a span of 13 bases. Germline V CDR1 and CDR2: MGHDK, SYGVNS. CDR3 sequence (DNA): TGTGCCAGCAGTGTGACTACCAGCCCCAATGAGCAGTTCTTC. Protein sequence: CASSVTTSPNEQFF. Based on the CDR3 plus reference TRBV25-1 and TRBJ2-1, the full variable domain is EADIYQTPRYLVIGTGKKITLECSQTMGHDKMYWYQQDPGMELHLIHYSYGVNSTEKGDLSSESTVSRIRTEHFPLTLESARPSHTSQYLCASSVTTSPNEQFFGPGTRLTVL.

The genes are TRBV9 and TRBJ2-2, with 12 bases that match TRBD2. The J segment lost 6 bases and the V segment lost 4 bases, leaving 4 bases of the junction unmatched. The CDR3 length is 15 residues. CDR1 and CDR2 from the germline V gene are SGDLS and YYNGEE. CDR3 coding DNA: TGTGCCAGCAGCCCTAGACTAGCGGGAGCCGGGGAGCTGTTTTTT. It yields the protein CASSPRLAGAGELFF.

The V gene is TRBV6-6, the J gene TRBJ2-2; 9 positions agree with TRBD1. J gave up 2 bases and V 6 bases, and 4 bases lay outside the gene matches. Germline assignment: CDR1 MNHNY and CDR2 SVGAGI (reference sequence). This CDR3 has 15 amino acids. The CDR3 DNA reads TGTGCCAGCAGAACGGGACAGGGCAACACCGGGGAGCTGTTTTTT. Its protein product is CASRTGQGNTGELFF.

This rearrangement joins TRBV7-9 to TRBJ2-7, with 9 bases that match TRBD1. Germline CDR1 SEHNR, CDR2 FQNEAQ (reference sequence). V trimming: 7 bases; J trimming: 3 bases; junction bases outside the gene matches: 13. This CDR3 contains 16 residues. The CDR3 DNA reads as TGTGCCAGCACCAGCTTACCGGGACAGGGTAACTACGAGCAGTACTTC. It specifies CASTSLPGQGNYEQYF.

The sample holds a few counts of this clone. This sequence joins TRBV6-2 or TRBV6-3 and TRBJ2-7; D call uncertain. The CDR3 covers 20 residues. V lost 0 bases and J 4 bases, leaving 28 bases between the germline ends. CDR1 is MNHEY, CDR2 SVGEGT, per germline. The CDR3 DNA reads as TGTGCCAGCAGTTACTCGATAGTGGTGCGAATCCAACTCTCAACGTACGAGCAGTACTTC. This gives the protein CASSYSIVVRIQLSTYEQYF.

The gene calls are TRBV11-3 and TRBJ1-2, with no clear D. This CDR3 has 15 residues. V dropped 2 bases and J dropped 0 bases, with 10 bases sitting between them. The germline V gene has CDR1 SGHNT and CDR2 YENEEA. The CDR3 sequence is CASSLILSANYGYTF. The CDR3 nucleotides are TGTGCCAGCAGCTTAATTCTGTCAGCTAACTATGGCTACACCTTC. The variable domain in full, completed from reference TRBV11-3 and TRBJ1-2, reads EAGVVQSPRYKIIEKKQPVAFWCNPISGHNTLYWYLQNLGQGPELLIRYENEEAVDDSQLPKDRFSAERLKGVDSTLKIQPAELGDSAVYLCASSLILSANYGYTFGSGTRLTVV.

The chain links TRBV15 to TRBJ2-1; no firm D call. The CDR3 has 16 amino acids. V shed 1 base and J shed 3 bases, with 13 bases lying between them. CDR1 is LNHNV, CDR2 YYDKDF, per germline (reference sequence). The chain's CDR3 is CATSRVRASIYNEQFF. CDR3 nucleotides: TGTGCCACCAGCAGAGTCCGAGCGAGCATCTACAATGAGCAGTTCTTC.

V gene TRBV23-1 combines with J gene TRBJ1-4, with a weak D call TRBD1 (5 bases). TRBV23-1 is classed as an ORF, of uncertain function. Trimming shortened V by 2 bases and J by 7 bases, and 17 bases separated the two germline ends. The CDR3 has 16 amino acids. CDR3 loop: CASSQGGKGKFEKLFF. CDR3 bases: TGCGCCAGCAGTCAAGGCGGGAAGGGGAAATTTGAAAAACTGTTTTTT.